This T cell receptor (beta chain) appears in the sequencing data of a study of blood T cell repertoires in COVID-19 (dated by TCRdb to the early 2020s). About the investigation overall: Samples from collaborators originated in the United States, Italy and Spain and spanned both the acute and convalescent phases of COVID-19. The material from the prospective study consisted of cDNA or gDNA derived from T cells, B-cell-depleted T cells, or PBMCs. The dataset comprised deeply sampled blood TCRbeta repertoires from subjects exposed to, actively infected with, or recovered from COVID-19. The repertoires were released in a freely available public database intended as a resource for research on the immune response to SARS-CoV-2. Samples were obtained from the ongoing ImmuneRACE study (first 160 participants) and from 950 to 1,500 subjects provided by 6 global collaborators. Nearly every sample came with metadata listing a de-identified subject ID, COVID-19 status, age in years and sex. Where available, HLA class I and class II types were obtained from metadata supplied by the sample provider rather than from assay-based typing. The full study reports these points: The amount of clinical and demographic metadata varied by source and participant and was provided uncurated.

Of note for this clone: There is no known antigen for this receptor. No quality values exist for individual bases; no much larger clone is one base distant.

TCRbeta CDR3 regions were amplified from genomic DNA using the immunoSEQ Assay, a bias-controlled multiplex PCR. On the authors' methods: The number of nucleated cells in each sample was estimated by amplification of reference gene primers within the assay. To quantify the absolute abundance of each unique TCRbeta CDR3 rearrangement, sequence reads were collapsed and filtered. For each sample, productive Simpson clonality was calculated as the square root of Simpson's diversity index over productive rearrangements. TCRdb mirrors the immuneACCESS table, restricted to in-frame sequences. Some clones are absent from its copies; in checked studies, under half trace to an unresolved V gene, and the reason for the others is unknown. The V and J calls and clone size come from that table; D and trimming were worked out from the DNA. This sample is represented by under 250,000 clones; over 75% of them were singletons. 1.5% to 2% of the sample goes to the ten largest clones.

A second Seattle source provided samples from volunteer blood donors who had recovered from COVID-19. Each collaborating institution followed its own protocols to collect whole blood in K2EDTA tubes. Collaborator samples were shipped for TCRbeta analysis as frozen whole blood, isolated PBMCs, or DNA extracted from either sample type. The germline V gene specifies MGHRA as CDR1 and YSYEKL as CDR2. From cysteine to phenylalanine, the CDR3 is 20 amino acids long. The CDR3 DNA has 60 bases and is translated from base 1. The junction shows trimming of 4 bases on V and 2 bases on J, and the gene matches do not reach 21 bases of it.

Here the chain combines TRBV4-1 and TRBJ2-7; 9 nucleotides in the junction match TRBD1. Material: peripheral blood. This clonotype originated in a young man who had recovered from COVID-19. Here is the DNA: TGCGCCAGCAGCCTCGGCACATCATTTATGGGACAGGGAGGTGCCTACGAGCAGTACTTC. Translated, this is CASSLGTSFMGQGGAYEQYF.